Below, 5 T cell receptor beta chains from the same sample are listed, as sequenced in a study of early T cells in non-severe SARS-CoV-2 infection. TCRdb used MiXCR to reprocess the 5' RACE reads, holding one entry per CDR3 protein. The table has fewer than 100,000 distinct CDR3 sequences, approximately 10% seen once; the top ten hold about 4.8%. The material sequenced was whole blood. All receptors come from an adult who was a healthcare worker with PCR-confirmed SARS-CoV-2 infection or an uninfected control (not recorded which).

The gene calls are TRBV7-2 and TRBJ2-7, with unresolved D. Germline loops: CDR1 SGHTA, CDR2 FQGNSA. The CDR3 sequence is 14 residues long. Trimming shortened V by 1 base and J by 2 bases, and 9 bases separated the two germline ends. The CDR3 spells CASSLVSTTYEQYF. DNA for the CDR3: TGTGCCAGCAGCTTAGTATCTACTACCTACGAGCAGTACTTC.

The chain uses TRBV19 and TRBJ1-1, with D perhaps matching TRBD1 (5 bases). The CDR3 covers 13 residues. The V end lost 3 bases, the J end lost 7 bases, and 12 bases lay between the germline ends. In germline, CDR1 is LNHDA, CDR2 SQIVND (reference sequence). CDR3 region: CASSISRDGEAFF. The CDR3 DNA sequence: TGTGCCAGTAGTATTAGTAGGGACGGTGAAGCTTTCTTT.

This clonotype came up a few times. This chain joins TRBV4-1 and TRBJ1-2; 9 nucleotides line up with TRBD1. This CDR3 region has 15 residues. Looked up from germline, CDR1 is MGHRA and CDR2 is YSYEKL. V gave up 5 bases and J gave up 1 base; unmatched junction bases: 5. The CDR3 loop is CASSTRTGDNYGYTF. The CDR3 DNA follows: TGCGCCAGCAGCACCCGGACAGGGGATAACTATGGCTACACCTTC.

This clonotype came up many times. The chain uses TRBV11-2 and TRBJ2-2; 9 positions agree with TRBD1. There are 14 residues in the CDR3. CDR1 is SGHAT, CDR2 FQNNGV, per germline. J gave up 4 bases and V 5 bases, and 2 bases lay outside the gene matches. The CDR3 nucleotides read TGTGCCAGCAGCCGGGACAGGGTCACCGGGGAGCTGTTTTTT. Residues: CASSRDRVTGELFF. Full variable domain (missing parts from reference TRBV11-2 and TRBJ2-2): EAGVAQSPRYKIIEKRQSVAFWCNPISGHATLYWYQQILGQGPKLLIQFQNNGVVDDSQLPKDRFSAERLKGVDSTLKIQPAKLEDSAVYLCASSRDRVTGELFFGEGSRLTVL.

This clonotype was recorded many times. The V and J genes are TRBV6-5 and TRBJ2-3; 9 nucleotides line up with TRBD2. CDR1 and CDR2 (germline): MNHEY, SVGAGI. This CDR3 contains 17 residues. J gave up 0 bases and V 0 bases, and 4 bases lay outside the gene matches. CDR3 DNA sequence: TGTGCCAGCAGTTACTCGCTAGCGGGGACTAGCACAGATACGCAGTATTTT. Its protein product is CASSYSLAGTSTDTQYF.